This is a list of T cell receptor beta chains from one sample in a study of identifying expanded T cells in peripheral blood. Clones were read by immunoSEQ multiplex PCR, and TCRdb kept only the in-frame ones, dropping some. The sample includes about 74,000 clones, approximately 84% of them seen just once. Source material: blood. Every receptor here comes from a person between 18 and 69 years old in good health. Both conserved end residues are part of each CDR3. A D gene is named only where the DNA matches it firmly. Clone size, where shown, is once, few, many, or a class for clones that have expanded.

v_call: TRBV18
d_call: -
j_call: TRBJ2-7
clone_size: -
cdr3_nt: TGTGCCAGCTCACGGGCAAGCTCCTACGAGCAGTACTTC
cdr3_aa: CASSRASSYEQYF

v_call: TRBV11-3
d_call: -
j_call: TRBJ2-1
clone_size: -
cdr3_nt: TGTGCCAGCAGCTTAGGGCGGAGTGCGCACAATGAGCAGTTCTTC
cdr3_aa: CASSLGRSAHNEQFF

v_call: TRBV28
d_call: TRBD1
j_call: TRBJ1-1
clone_size: -
cdr3_nt: TGTGCCAGCGTTTCGGGACAGGGGGTAGGCACTGAAGCTTTCTTT
cdr3_aa: CASVSGQGVGTEAFF

v_call: TRBV5-6
d_call: -
j_call: TRBJ1-2
clone_size: -
cdr3_nt: TGTGCCAGCAGCGGCCGGACCCCCTATGGCTACACCTTC
cdr3_aa: CASSGRTPYGYTF

v_call: TRBV27
d_call: -
j_call: TRBJ2-2
clone_size: -
cdr3_nt: TGTGCCAGCAGGGCTGGGCAGGCGGACACCGGGGAGCTGTTTTTT
cdr3_aa: CASRAGQADTGELFF

v_call: TRBV6-1
d_call: -
j_call: TRBJ1-5
clone_size: -
cdr3_nt: TGTGCCAGCAGTGAATATGGGACACCCTATAGCAATCAGCCCCAGCATTTT
cdr3_aa: CASSEYGTPYSNQPQHF

v_call: TRBV28
d_call: -
j_call: TRBJ1-5
clone_size: -
cdr3_nt: TGTGCCAGCGGTAACAGGGACAATCAGCCCCAGCATTTT
cdr3_aa: CASGNRDNQPQHF

v_call: TRBV28
d_call: TRBD1
j_call: TRBJ1-1
clone_size: -
cdr3_nt: TGTGCCAGCAGTTCCGGGACAGGGAGGATCACTGAAGCTTTCTTT
cdr3_aa: CASSSGTGRITEAFF

v_call: TRBV7-9
d_call: -
j_call: TRBJ1-2
clone_size: -
cdr3_nt: TGTGCCAGCAGCCTGGACGGCCCAAACTATGGCTACACCTTC
cdr3_aa: CASSLDGPNYGYTF

v_call: TRBV19
d_call: -
j_call: TRBJ2-2
clone_size: -
cdr3_nt: TGTGCCAGTAGTATAATCTCCGGGGAGCTGTTTTTT
cdr3_aa: CASSIISGELFF

v_call: TRBV19
d_call: TRBD2
j_call: TRBJ2-7
clone_size: -
cdr3_nt: TGTGCCAGTAGTGCCGCCTCACGGACTAGCGGGAGCAACGAGCAGTACTTC
cdr3_aa: CASSAASRTSGSNEQYF

v_call: TRBV5-1
d_call: TRBD2
j_call: TRBJ2-1
clone_size: -
cdr3_nt: TGCGCCAGCAGCTCTGAAGCTGTGGGTTATATTGGGATAGCGGGAGCCCATGAGCAGTTCTTC
cdr3_aa: CASSSEAVGYIGIAGAHEQFF

v_call: TRBV18
d_call: TRBD1
j_call: TRBJ2-5
clone_size: -
cdr3_nt: TGTGCCAGCTCACCCCGACAGGGGGAAGGGGAGACCCAGTACTTC
cdr3_aa: CASSPRQGEGETQYF

v_call: TRBV19
d_call: -
j_call: TRBJ1-2
clone_size: -
cdr3_nt: TGTGCCAGTAGTACCTGGGACGGAGCTAACTATGGCTACACCTTC
cdr3_aa: CASSTWDGANYGYTF

v_call: TRBV5-1
d_call: TRBD2
j_call: TRBJ2-7
clone_size: -
cdr3_nt: TGCGCCAGCAGCTTGGGACTAGCGGGAGGGCCCAACGAGCAGTACTTC
cdr3_aa: CASSLGLAGGPNEQYF

v_call: TRBV28
d_call: -
j_call: TRBJ2-3
clone_size: -
cdr3_nt: TGTGCCACCAGCGGGGCAGGGGAGGGCACAGATACGCAGTATTTT
cdr3_aa: CATSGAGEGTDTQYF

v_call: TRBV28
d_call: TRBD1
j_call: TRBJ1-3
clone_size: -
cdr3_nt: TGTGCCAGCAGTTTACCTACAGGGGGCGCGAGTGGAAACACCATATATTTT
cdr3_aa: CASSLPTGGASGNTIYF

v_call: TRBV7-2
d_call: TRBD2
j_call: TRBJ2-1
clone_size: -
cdr3_nt: TGTGCCAGCAGCGAGCGGGGAACCTACAATGAGCAGTTCTTC
cdr3_aa: CASSERGTYNEQFF

v_call: TRBV29-1
d_call: -
j_call: TRBJ2-3
clone_size: -
cdr3_nt: TGCAGCGTCACCGCCGGGACGCCGGGGGTGGATACGCAGTATTTT
cdr3_aa: CSVTAGTPGVDTQYF

v_call: TRBV30
d_call: -
j_call: TRBJ2-1
clone_size: few
cdr3_nt: TGTGCCTGGAGTCAATCAGGTAATGGTGAGCAGTTCTTC
cdr3_aa: CAWSQSGNGEQFF

v_call: TRBV5-5
d_call: -
j_call: TRBJ2-7
clone_size: -
cdr3_nt: TGTGCCAGCAGCCAAGATGAAGGGGTAGGGTCCGGCGAGCAGTACTTC
cdr3_aa: CASSQDEGVGSGEQYF

v_call: TRBV19
d_call: -
j_call: TRBJ1-1
clone_size: -
cdr3_nt: TGTGCCAGTAGTACGTCAGGGAACACTGAAGCTTTCTTT
cdr3_aa: CASSTSGNTEAFF

v_call: TRBV29-1
d_call: TRBD1
j_call: TRBJ2-1
clone_size: once
cdr3_nt: TGCAGCTCTGACAGGGGCGGAAACAATGAGCAGTTCTTC
cdr3_aa: CSSDRGGNNEQFF

v_call: TRBV7-2
d_call: -
j_call: TRBJ2-3
clone_size: -
cdr3_nt: TGTGCCAGCAGCTTCCAACCCACAGATACGCAGTATTTT
cdr3_aa: CASSFQPTDTQYF

v_call: TRBV25-1
d_call: -
j_call: TRBJ1-2
clone_size: -
cdr3_nt: TGTGCCAGCAGTGACTTCGTCATTGGCTACACCTTC
cdr3_aa: CASSDFVIGYTF

v_call: TRBV15
d_call: TRBD2
j_call: TRBJ2-7
clone_size: -
cdr3_nt: TGTGCCACCAGCATAGCGGGAGCGATCTACGAGCAGTACTTC
cdr3_aa: CATSIAGAIYEQYF

v_call: TRBV5-1
d_call: TRBD2
j_call: TRBJ2-1
clone_size: -
cdr3_nt: TGCGCCAGCAGCGCTGGACTAGCGGGAGGGCCCAGGGATGAGCAGTTCTTC
cdr3_aa: CASSAGLAGGPRDEQFF

v_call: TRBV7-8
d_call: -
j_call: TRBJ1-5
clone_size: -
cdr3_nt: TGTGCCAGCAGCTCCTTCACAGGGAACGAGGGTCAGCCCCAGCATTTT
cdr3_aa: CASSSFTGNEGQPQHF

v_call: TRBV28
d_call: TRBD2
j_call: TRBJ2-1
clone_size: once
cdr3_nt: TGTGCCAGCAGGGTCGCAGGTTCGACTAGCGGGCTTAGCTCCTACAATGAGCAGTTCTTC
cdr3_aa: CASRVAGSTSGLSSYNEQFF

v_call: TRBV11-2
d_call: TRBD2
j_call: TRBJ2-1
clone_size: few
cdr3_nt: TGTGCCAGCAGCTCGGTTGGGCTAGCGGCCTTTCTTGAGCAGTTCTTC
cdr3_aa: CASSSVGLAAFLEQFF

v_call: TRBV6-4
d_call: -
j_call: TRBJ2-1
clone_size: once
cdr3_nt: TGTGCCACCGCCCCGGGGCCCTGGCGGTCCTACAATGAGCAGTTCTTC
cdr3_aa: CATAPGPWRSYNEQFF

v_call: TRBV30
d_call: -
j_call: TRBJ2-7
clone_size: -
cdr3_nt: TGTGCCTGGAGTGGTATGTACGAGCAGTACTTC
cdr3_aa: CAWSGMYEQYF

v_call: TRBV6-6
d_call: TRBD1
j_call: TRBJ2-7
clone_size: few
cdr3_nt: TGTGCCAGCAGTTACGGGGACAGCTCCTACGAGCAGTACTTC
cdr3_aa: CASSYGDSSYEQYF

v_call: TRBV5-4
d_call: TRBD2
j_call: TRBJ2-7
clone_size: -
cdr3_nt: TGTGCCAGCAGCTTAGCTAGCGGGGCCTCCTACGAGCAGTACTTC
cdr3_aa: CASSLASGASYEQYF

v_call: TRBV7-2
d_call: TRBD2
j_call: TRBJ2-1
clone_size: -
cdr3_nt: TGTGCCAGCAGCTTACTAACTAGCGGTGGGGATGAGCAGTTCTTC
cdr3_aa: CASSLLTSGGDEQFF

v_call: TRBV5-1
d_call: TRBD2
j_call: TRBJ2-1
clone_size: -
cdr3_nt: TGCGCCAGCAGCTTGGGTACTAGCGGCAGCTCCTACAATGAGCAGTTCTTC
cdr3_aa: CASSLGTSGSSYNEQFF

v_call: TRBV10-3
d_call: -
j_call: TRBJ1-4
clone_size: -
cdr3_nt: TGTGCCATCAGTGTCAACACTAATGAAAAACTGTTTTTT
cdr3_aa: CAISVNTNEKLFF

v_call: TRBV28
d_call: -
j_call: TRBJ1-1
clone_size: few
cdr3_nt: TGTGCCAGCAGTTCCGACCAGGTCGGGAATCGGGCTTTCTTT
cdr3_aa: CASSSDQVGNRAFF

v_call: TRBV28
d_call: -
j_call: TRBJ1-1
clone_size: -
cdr3_nt: TGTGCCAGCAGTTTGTCCGAACTGAACACTGAAGCTTTCTTT
cdr3_aa: CASSLSELNTEAFF

v_call: TRBV6-5
d_call: TRBD1
j_call: TRBJ2-5
clone_size: -
cdr3_nt: TGTGCCAGCAGTTACGCAGGGGGTAGAGAGACCCAGTACTTC
cdr3_aa: CASSYAGGRETQYF

v_call: TRBV14
d_call: -
j_call: TRBJ2-2
clone_size: -
cdr3_nt: TGTGCCAGCAGCCAACTCGGGAGAGAGACCGGGGAGCTGTTTTTT
cdr3_aa: CASSQLGRETGELFF

v_call: TRBV6-6
d_call: -
j_call: TRBJ2-2
clone_size: -
cdr3_nt: TGTGCCAGCAGCGGAGAGACCGGGGAGCTGTTTTTT
cdr3_aa: CASSGETGELFF